These 5 T cell receptor beta chains came from one sample sequenced in a study of human thymus T cells. Profiled with immunoSEQ multiplex PCR; TCRdb holds only in-frame clones, not every one. The table includes approximately 46,000 clones, roughly 94% detected once. The source material was blood. The receptors were gathered from a girl under three years old with a congenital heart defect but otherwise immunologically healthy.

V is TRBV7-2 and J is TRBJ2-3; D gene unclear. V was shortened by 3 bases and J by 4 bases, with 5 bases between the two germline ends. CDR1 is SGHTA and CDR2 is FQGNSA in the germline V gene. The CDR3 loop spans 12 amino acids. This chain's CDR3 is CASSFVADTQYF. The CDR3 coding sequence is TGTGCCAGCAGCTTTGTCGCAGATACGCAGTATTTT. Full variable domain (remainder filled in from reference TRBV7-2 and TRBJ2-3): GAGVSQSPSNKVTEKGKDVELRCDPISGHTALYWYRQSLGQGLEFLIYFQGNSAPDKSGLPSDRFSAERTGGSVSTLTIQRTQQEDSAVYLCASSFVADTQYFGPGTRLTVL.

The J gene is TRBJ2-2, the V gene TRBV9; D call uncertain. CDR3 length: 13 amino acids. V dropped 4 bases and J dropped 7 bases, with 11 bases sitting between them. The germline gives CDR1 SGDLS, CDR2 YYNGEE. DNA for the CDR3: TGTGCCAGCAGCCCACCCTTTATCGGGGAGCTGTTTTTT. It is translated as CASSPPFIGELFF. The full variable domain, rest sourced from reference TRBV9 and TRBJ2-2, is DSGVTQTPKHLITATGQRVTLRCSPRSGDLSVYWYQQSLDQGLQFLIQYYNGEERAKGNILERFSAQQFPDLHSELNLSSLELGDSALYFCASSPPFIGELFFGEGSRLTVL.

This clone showed up just once. The J gene is TRBJ2-7, the V gene TRBV10-3; no reliable D call. CDR1 and CDR2 (germline): ENHRY, SYGVKD. The CDR3 loop spans 12 amino acids. V dropped 3 bases and J dropped 2 bases, with 5 bases sitting between them. The CDR3 protein is CAISEGTYEQYF. CDR3 DNA sequence: TGTGCCATCAGTGAAGGCACCTACGAGCAGTACTTC.

The rearrangement links TRBV25-1 to TRBJ2-1; weak D call: TRBD2 (6 bases). V lost 4 bases and J 0 bases, leaving 13 bases between the germline ends. The CDR3 is made up of 16 amino acids. From germline, CDR1 is MGHDK and CDR2 SYGVNS. The CDR3 is CASSARLASSYNEQFF. The DNA of the CDR3 is TGTGCCAGCAGTGCCCGCCTAGCGAGCTCCTACAATGAGCAGTTCTTC.

This rearrangement joins TRBV2 to TRBJ2-2, with no clear D. The germline gives CDR1 SNHLY, CDR2 FYNNEI. The CDR3 contains 11 residues. The V end lost 4 bases, the J end lost 6 bases, and 3 bases lay between the germline ends. Here the CDR3 reads CASSVAGELFF. As DNA, the CDR3 is TGTGCCAGCAGTGTAGCCGGGGAGCTGTTTTTT.